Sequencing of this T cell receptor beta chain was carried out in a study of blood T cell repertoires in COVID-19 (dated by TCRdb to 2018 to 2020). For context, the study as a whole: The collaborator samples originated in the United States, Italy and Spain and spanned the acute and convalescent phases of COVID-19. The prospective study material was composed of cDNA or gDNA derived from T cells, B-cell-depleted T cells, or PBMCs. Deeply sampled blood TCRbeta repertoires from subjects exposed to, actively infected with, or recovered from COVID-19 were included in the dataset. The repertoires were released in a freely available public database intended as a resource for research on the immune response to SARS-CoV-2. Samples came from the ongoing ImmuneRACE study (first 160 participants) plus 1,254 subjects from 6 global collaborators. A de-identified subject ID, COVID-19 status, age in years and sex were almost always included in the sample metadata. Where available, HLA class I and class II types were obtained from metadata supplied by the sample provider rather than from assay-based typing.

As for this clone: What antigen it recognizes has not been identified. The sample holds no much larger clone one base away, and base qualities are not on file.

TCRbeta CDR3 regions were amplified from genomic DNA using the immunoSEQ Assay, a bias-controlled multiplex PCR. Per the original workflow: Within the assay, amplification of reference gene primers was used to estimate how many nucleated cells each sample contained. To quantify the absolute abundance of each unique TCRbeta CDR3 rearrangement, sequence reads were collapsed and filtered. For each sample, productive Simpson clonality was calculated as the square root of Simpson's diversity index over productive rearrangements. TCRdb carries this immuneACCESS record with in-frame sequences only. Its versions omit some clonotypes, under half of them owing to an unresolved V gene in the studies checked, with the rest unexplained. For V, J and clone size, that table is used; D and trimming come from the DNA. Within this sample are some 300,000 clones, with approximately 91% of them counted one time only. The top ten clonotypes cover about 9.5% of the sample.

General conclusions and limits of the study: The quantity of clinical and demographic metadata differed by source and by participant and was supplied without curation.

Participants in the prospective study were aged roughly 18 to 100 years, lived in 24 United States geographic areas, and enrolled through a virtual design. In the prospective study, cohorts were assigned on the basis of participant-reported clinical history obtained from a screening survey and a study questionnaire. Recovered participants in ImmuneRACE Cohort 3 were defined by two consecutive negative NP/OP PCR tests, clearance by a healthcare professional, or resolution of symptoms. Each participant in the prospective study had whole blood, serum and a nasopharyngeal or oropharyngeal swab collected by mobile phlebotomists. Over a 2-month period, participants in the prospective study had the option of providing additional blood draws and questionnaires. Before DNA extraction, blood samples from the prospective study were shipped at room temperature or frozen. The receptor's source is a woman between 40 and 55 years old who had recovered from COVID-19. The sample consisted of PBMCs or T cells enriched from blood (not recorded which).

The CDR3 has the sequence CASSAGTVEGYTF. At the DNA level, the sequence is TGTGCCAGTAGCGCCGGGACAGTCGAAGGCTACACCTTC. This chain is built from TRBV19 and TRBJ1-2, with 7 middle bases fitting TRBD1. Via the germline V gene (reference sequence), CDR1 is LNHDA and CDR2 SQIVND. V trim: 6 bases; J trim: 8 bases; unmatched bases: 9. From its cysteine to its phenylalanine, the CDR3 spans 13 amino acids. CDR3 DNA is the only sequence kept; it has 39 bases, read in frame from the first base.